The 27 T cell receptor beta chains below come from one sample, sequenced in a study of early T cells in non-severe SARS-CoV-2 infection. TCRdb itself ran the 5' RACE reads through MiXCR, one entry per CDR3 protein. This repertoire shows around 83,000 distinct CDR3 sequences, about 10% found once; its top ten account for roughly 8%. The sample was whole blood, taken at baseline. These TCRs come from an adult who was a healthcare worker with PCR-confirmed SARS-CoV-2 infection or an uninfected control (not recorded which).

This clonotype was seen a few times. This sequence joins TRBV11-2 and TRBJ1-2, with 7 bases lining up with TRBD1. The germline V gene encodes CDR1 SGHAT and CDR2 FQNNGV. The CDR3 has 17 residues. V lost 1 base, J lost 0 bases, and 8 bases stayed unmatched. CDR3 sequence (DNA): TGTGCCAGCAGCTTAGTCAGGGGGTCGCACTCTAACTATGGCTACACCTTC. Encoded protein: CASSLVRGSHSNYGYTF.

This clonotype was found many times. The rearrangement joins TRBV7-9 to TRBJ2-1; maybe TRBD2 (5 bases). CDR1 and CDR2 from the germline V gene are SEHNR and FQNEAQ (reference sequence). The CDR3 is 16 residues long. The V and J ends lost 1 base and 5 bases respectively, with 15 bases between them. For the CDR3, the DNA is TGTGCCAGCAGCTTAGAAGGGAGTACTATAAACAATGAGCAGTTCTTC. As protein: CASSLEGSTINNEQFF.

This clonotype was found a few times. The chain recombines TRBV11-3 with TRBJ2-1; TRBD2 matches at 8 bases. This CDR3 is 15 amino acids long. V shed 4 bases, J shed 4 bases, and the junction held 6 bases outside the gene matches. Looked up from germline, CDR1 is SGHNT and CDR2 is YENEEA. In DNA form, the CDR3 reads TGTGCCAGCAGCTGGAGCGGGAGTAAGTACAATGAGCAGTTCTTC. Translated, it gives CASSWSGSKYNEQFF.

This clonotype was counted only a few times. The rearrangement uses TRBV2 and TRBJ1-6; 8 nucleotides agree with TRBD1. The germline V gene has CDR1 SNHLY and CDR2 FYNNEI. After removal of 4 bases from V and 5 bases from J, the junction contained 4 bases not matched to a gene. CDR3 length equals 15 residues. For the CDR3, the DNA is TGTGCCAGCAGTGTTCGACAGGGGAATAATTCACCCCTCCACTTT. Translated: CASSVRQGNNSPLHF.

This clonotype was counted at least ten times. This chain links TRBV7-9 with TRBJ2-7; 10 bases map to TRBD1. The germline V gene has CDR1 SEHNR and CDR2 FQNEAQ (reference sequence). The CDR3 has 14 residues. Unmatched junction bases numbered 4, after V lost 1 base and J lost 7 bases. The DNA of the CDR3 is TGTGCCAGCAGCTTAGGAGACAGGGGGCTAGAGCAGTACTTC. Encoded protein: CASSLGDRGLEQYF. The full variable domain, rest sourced from reference TRBV7-9 and TRBJ2-7, is DTGVSQNPRHKITKRGQNVTFRCDPISEHNRLYWYRQTLGQGPEFLTYFQNEAQLEKSRLLSDRFSAERPKGSFSTLEIQRTEQGDSAMYLCASSLGDRGLEQYFGPGTRLTVT.

There are a few counts of this clonotype. This rearrangement joins TRBV5-1 to TRBJ2-4, with a weak D call TRBD1 (6 bases). Germline V gives CDR1 SGHRS, CDR2 YFSETQ. The CDR3 is 13 residues long. Trimming removed 3 bases from V and 3 bases from J, with 7 bases in between. The CDR3 DNA is TGCGCCAGCAGCTCGGACAGCAAAAACATTCAGTACTTC. It encodes CASSSDSKNIQYF. Full variable domain (missing parts from reference TRBV5-1 and TRBJ2-4): KAGVTQTPRYLIKTRGQQVTLSCSPISGHRSVSWYQQTPGQGLQFLFEYFSETQRNKGNFPGRFSGRQFSNSRSEMNVSTLELGDSALYLCASSSDSKNIQYFGAGTRLSVL.

This clonotype occurred many times. This sequence joins TRBV9 and TRBJ2-5; D perhaps matches TRBD1 (6 bases). This CDR3 region has 15 residues. In germline, CDR1 is SGDLS, CDR2 YYNGEE. The V end lost 3 bases, the J end lost 5 bases, and 17 bases lay between the germline ends. The CDR3 here is CASSEGDGPGETQYF. The CDR3 DNA follows: TGTGCCAGCAGCGAGGGGGACGGACCTGGGGAGACCCAGTACTTC.

Only a few counts were recorded for this clonotype. The V gene is TRBV18, the J gene TRBJ2-7; D remains ambiguous. Germline V gene sequence: CDR1 KGHSH, CDR2 LQKENI. The V gene lost 5 bases and the J gene lost 2 bases, with 7 bases spanning the gap. There are 12 residues in the CDR3. CDR3 DNA sequence: TGTGCCAGCTCAATGGGGACCTACGAGCAGTACTTC. Its protein product is CASSMGTYEQYF. Based on the CDR3 plus reference TRBV18 and TRBJ2-7, the full variable domain is NAGVMQNPRHLVRRRGQEARLRCSPMKGHSHVYWYRQLPEEGLKFMVYLQKENIIDESGMPKERFSAEFPKEGPSILRIQQVVRGDSAAYFCASSMGTYEQYFGPGTRLTVT.

This clonotype showed up many times. The rearrangement links TRBV9 to TRBJ2-4; D is possibly TRBD2 (5 bases). The CDR3 contains 14 residues. Germline V gives CDR1 SGDLS, CDR2 YYNGEE. Trimming pared 1 base from V and 15 bases from J, leaving 20 bases between. CDR3 sequence reads: CASSVNVGDSPRYF. Written as DNA, the CDR3 is TGTGCCAGCAGCGTAAACGTGGGAGACTCCCCCCGGTACTTC.

This clonotype was seen many times. The V and J genes are TRBV30 and TRBJ2-1; D is perhaps TRBD1 (6 bases). The CDR3 loop spans 13 amino acids. Germline CDR1 reads GTSNPN; CDR2 reads SVGIG (reference sequence). V gave up 4 bases and J gave up 2 bases, with 9 bases separating them. The CDR3 DNA follows: TGTGCCTGGAACAGGGTGGCCTACAATGAGCAGTTCTTC. It specifies CAWNRVAYNEQFF.

This clonotype came up a few times. The chain joins TRBV10-3 to TRBJ1-2, with D tentatively TRBD1 (5 bases). CDR3 length equals 13 residues. Trimming shortened V by 4 bases and J by 8 bases, and 14 bases separated the two germline ends. Germline CDR1 is ENHRY and CDR2 is SYGVKD. CDR3 in amino acids: CAISVGTHEGYTF. DNA for the CDR3: TGTGCCATCAGTGTGGGGACCCACGAGGGCTACACCTTC.

The V gene is TRBV2, the J gene TRBJ2-2, with 11 bases matching TRBD1. V shed 7 bases and J 4 bases; nucleotides not matched to a gene: 5. Germline assignment: CDR1 SNHLY and CDR2 FYNNEI. CDR3 size: 15 residues. CDR3 region: CASIKGQGATGELFF. The CDR3 DNA reads as TGTGCCAGCATCAAAGGACAGGGGGCCACCGGGGAGCTGTTTTTT.

CDR3 coding DNA: TGTGCCAGCACCCCTGGGGGGGTCGCAGATACGCAGTATTTT. It yields the protein CASTPGGVADTQYF. The chain uses TRBV27 and TRBJ2-3; 7 bases match TRBD2. This CDR3 is built from 14 residues. Germline trimming cut 7 bases from V and 4 bases from J; bases unmatched to any gene: 8. Per germline, CDR1 MNHEY and CDR2 SMNVEV (reference sequence).

This clonotype appeared a few times. The rearrangement joins TRBV10-3 to TRBJ2-7, with no clear D. Looked up from germline, CDR1 is ENHRY and CDR2 is SYGVKD. CDR3 length: 17 amino acids. The V and J ends lost 3 bases and 7 bases respectively, with 25 bases between them. DNA for the CDR3: TGTGCCATCAGTGAAGGGCAGAACCGGCCTTCCCAACGAGAGCAGTACTTC. As protein: CAISEGQNRPSQREQYF.

This clonotype has at least ten counts. This chain joins TRBV20-1 and TRBJ2-3; a weak D match, TRBD2 (5 bases). Trimming stripped 2 bases from V and 1 base from J, with 7 bases between. The germline V gene encodes CDR1 DFQATT and CDR2 SNEGSKA (reference sequence). This CDR3 region has 13 residues. The CDR3, as DNA: TGCAGTGCTAGACGGCGGGGCACAGATACGCAGTATTTT. Translated, it gives CSARRRGTDTQYF.

This clonotype has a handful of counts. V usage is TRBV30 and J usage is TRBJ1-4, with unresolved D. V dropped 4 bases and J dropped 4 bases, with 13 bases sitting between them. Germline V gene sequence: CDR1 GTSNPN, CDR2 SVGIG (reference sequence). The CDR3 length is 14 residues. The CDR3 DNA reads as TGTGCCTGGAAAGGTCCGCTTAATAATGAAAAACTGTTTTTT. It is translated as CAWKGPLNNEKLFF.

This clonotype was observed a few times. V and J are TRBV11-2 and TRBJ2-1, with D unclear. Germline CDR1 and CDR2: SGHAT and FQNNGV. CDR3 length: 18 amino acids. With 1 base removed from V and 0 bases from J, the gap between germline ends came to 16 bases. The chain's CDR3 is CASSLGRGASSSYNEQFF. CDR3 in DNA: TGTGCCAGCAGCTTAGGACGTGGCGCGTCAAGCTCCTACAATGAGCAGTTCTTC. The full variable domain, completed using reference TRBV11-2 and TRBJ2-1, is EAGVAQSPRYKIIEKRQSVAFWCNPISGHATLYWYQQILGQGPKLLIQFQNNGVVDDSQLPKDRFSAERLKGVDSTLKIQPAKLEDSAVYLCASSLGRGASSSYNEQFFGPGTRLTVL.

This clonotype has a handful of counts. Written as DNA, the CDR3 is TGTGCCTGGAGCCGGACAGACAAAAACTATGGCTACACCTTC. Translated, it gives CAWSRTDKNYGYTF. The chain uses TRBV30 and TRBJ1-2; D perhaps matches TRBD1 (6 bases). Trimming took 3 bases from V and 2 from J, leaving 13 bases between them. CDR3 length equals 14 residues. The germline V gene encodes CDR1 GTSNPN and CDR2 SVGIG (reference sequence).

Only a few counts were recorded for this clonotype. The chain couples TRBV4-1 to TRBJ2-7; D might be TRBD1 or TRBD2, each matching 5 bases. The CDR3 spans 17 residues. V lost 6 bases, J lost 3 bases, and 24 bases lay in between. Germline V CDR1 and CDR2: MGHRA, YSYEKL. CDR3 sequence: CASRPTTGPSHSYEQYF. DNA for the CDR3: TGCGCCAGCAGACCGACGACGGGACCGTCACACAGCTACGAGCAGTACTTC.

The rearrangement uses TRBV7-3 and TRBJ1-4; 9 bases are shared with TRBD1. CDR1 and CDR2 (germline): SGHTA, FQGTGA. J lost 6 bases, V lost 4 bases, and 6 bases had no gene match. This CDR3 region has 15 residues. Written as DNA, the CDR3 is TGTGCCAGCAGCTGGTACTGGGACAGGGATGAAAAACTGTTTTTT. Translation gives CASSWYWDRDEKLFF.

This clonotype was recorded at least ten times. The chain links TRBV27 to TRBJ2-4; D possibly corresponds to TRBD2 (5 bases). Trimming left V 5 bases short and J 0 bases short, with 14 bases between. This CDR3 has 16 residues. Germline loops: CDR1 MNHEY, CDR2 SMNVEV (reference sequence). Here the CDR3 reads CASSLFGNLAKNIQYF. In DNA form, the CDR3 reads TGTGCCAGCAGTCTATTCGGGAACCTAGCCAAAAACATTCAGTACTTC.

The rearrangement joins TRBV20-1 to TRBJ2-5; D perhaps matches TRBD1 (5 bases). The length of the CDR3 is 10 residues. V lost 7 bases to trimming and J lost 2 bases, with 5 bases between them. Germline V gene sequence: CDR1 DFQATT, CDR2 SNEGSKA (reference sequence). The CDR3 DNA is TGCAGTGGACAGCAAGAGACCCAGTACTTC. As protein: CSGQQETQYF.

This clonotype was seen a handful of times. The chain recombines TRBV14 with TRBJ2-2, with TRBD1 identical over 9 bases. The ends lost 4 bases at V and 6 bases at J; junction bases unmatched: 12. CDR3 length: 17 residues. In germline, CDR1 is SGHDN, CDR2 FVKESK. The CDR3 DNA sequence: TGTGCCAGCAGCCCCATCTCGGGACAGGGACCCGCCGGGGAGCTGTTTTTT. Protein sequence: CASSPISGQGPAGELFF. The full variable domain, with the rest looked up from reference TRBV14 and TRBJ2-2, is EAGVTQFPSHSVIEKGQTVTLRCDPISGHDNLYWYRRVMGKEIKFLLHFVKESKQDESGMPNNRFLAERTGGTYSTLKVQPAELEDSGVYFCASSPISGQGPAGELFFGEGSRLTVL.

The V call is TRBV20-1, the J call TRBJ2-7; TRBD2 aligns across 8 bases. The CDR3 runs 15 residues. Per the germline V gene, CDR1 is DFQATT and CDR2 is SNEGSKA (reference sequence). V lost 0 bases, J lost 5 bases, and 9 bases stayed unmatched. The CDR3, as DNA: TGCAGTGCTAGAGATAACCAGCGGGAGTTCCACGAGCAGTACTTC. Protein: CSARDNQREFHEQYF.

The chain couples TRBV7-9 to TRBJ2-1; the D gene is possibly TRBD2 (6 bases). This CDR3 is 13 amino acids long. V lost 5 bases and J lost 6, with 11 bases in between. CDR1 and CDR2 from the germline V gene are SEHNR and FQNEAQ (reference sequence). CDR3 in amino acids: CASSPPSANEQFF. The CDR3 bases are TGTGCCAGCAGCCCCCCTAGCGCCAATGAGCAGTTCTTC.

This clonotype was seen repeatedly, ten times or more. The chain links TRBV5-1 to TRBJ1-3; TRBD1 aligns across 7 bases. From germline, CDR1 is SGHRS and CDR2 YFSETQ. The CDR3 length is 17 residues. V shed 4 bases, J shed 0 bases, and the junction held 10 bases outside the gene matches. CDR3 amino acids: CASSAGQPGPSGNTIYF. CDR3 nucleotide sequence: TGCGCCAGCAGCGCGGGACAGCCAGGACCCTCTGGAAACACCATATATTTT.

This chain connects TRBV12-3 or TRBV12-4 to TRBJ2-7, with D possibly TRBD1 on 6 matching bases. This CDR3 has 15 amino acids. Trimming cost V 6 bases and J 0 bases, with 15 bases left between them. The CDR3 sequence is CASSPRTVSSYEQYF. In DNA, the CDR3 is TGTGCCAGCAGCCCTAGGACAGTGAGCTCCTACGAGCAGTACTTC.